This T cell receptor (beta chain) came from a study of blood T cell repertoires in COVID-19. Across the study: The study drew acute and convalescent COVID-19 samples from the United States, Italy and Spain. PBMCs, B-cell-depleted T cells, or T cells were the source of the cDNA or gDNA that made up the material.

This CDR3 spans 16 amino acids. Germline values: CDR1 MNHEY, CDR2 SMNVEV (reference sequence). V was pared by 5 bases and J by 3 bases, with 8 bases of the junction left unmatched. Sequenced by immunoSEQ multiplex PCR; TCRdb stores in-frame clones only, minus some. This table has about 460,000 clones, approximately 91% appearing once. This rearrangement joins TRBV27 to TRBJ1-4; 8 bases are a match to TRBD1. This TCR was recovered from a woman aged 55 to 70 who had recovered from COVID-19. Sequencing was performed on PBMCs or T cells enriched from blood (not recorded which). DNA for the CDR3: TGTGCCAGCAGTATGGTCCAGGGGGCGGCTAATGAAAAACTGTTTTTT. The encoded protein is CASSMVQGAANEKLFF.